These 7 T cell receptor beta chains came from one sample sequenced in a study of blood T cell repertoires in COVID-19. The method was immunoSEQ multiplex PCR; TCRdb's version includes in-frame clones alone and lacks a portion of them. The sample lists 240,000 or so clones, roughly 90% occurring once. Sequences were obtained from peripheral blood. The source of these receptors is a man in his 60s with acute or convalescent COVID-19.

The V and J genes are TRBV28 and TRBJ1-5, with D tentatively TRBD1 (6 bases). Germline values: CDR1 MDHEN, CDR2 SYDVKM. V lost 4 bases, J lost 6 bases, and 16 bases lay in between. This CDR3 comprises 15 residues. The CDR3 DNA is TGTGCCAGCAGTTCCCGAATGCAGGGGCCTCAGCCCCAGCATTTT. Translation gives CASSSRMQGPQPQHF.

CDR3 in amino acids: CASSPISGDPNEKLFF. The DNA for the CDR3 is TGTGCCAGCAGTCCGATCTCAGGGGACCCTAATGAAAAACTGTTTTTT. The rearrangement uses TRBV27 and TRBJ1-4; possibly TRBD1 for D (6 bases). V was clipped by 5 bases and J by 3 bases, with 16 bases between them. Germline CDR1 MNHEY, CDR2 SMNVEV (reference sequence). The CDR3 covers 16 residues.

The genes are TRBV5-5 and TRBJ2-7; 12 bases agree with TRBD2. V dropped 4 bases and J dropped 4; count of bases not matched to a gene: 12. Germline CDR1 and CDR2: SGHKS and YYEKEE (reference sequence). The CDR3 contains 17 residues. The CDR3 DNA sequence: TGTGCCAGCAGCATGGCAGCTTCCGGGACTAGCGGGTACGAGCAGTACTTC. Protein sequence: CASSMAASGTSGYEQYF.

This rearrangement joins TRBV7-8 to TRBJ1-2, with 9 bases fitting TRBD1. Germline CDR1 SGHVS, CDR2 FQNEAQ. Losses at the gene ends were 6 bases for V and 8 bases for J; bases not matched to a gene: 13. CDR3 size: 15 residues. The CDR3 DNA reads TGTGCCAGCAGTACTTCACCGGGACAGGGAGGCGGCTACACCTTC. This codes for CASSTSPGQGGGYTF.

The genes are TRBV9 and TRBJ1-2; TRBD1 matches at 10 bases. With V trimmed by 4 bases and J by 5 bases, 5 bases remained unmatched. CDR1 and CDR2 (germline): SGDLS, YYNGEE. This CDR3 comprises 14 residues. Written as DNA, the CDR3 is TGTGCCAGCAGCAGACAGGGGGCAGGGTATGGCTACACCTTC. Translating gives CASSRQGAGYGYTF.

V gene TRBV24-1 combines with J gene TRBJ2-1, with 11 bases aligning to TRBD1. The germline CDR1 and CDR2 sequences are KGHDR and SFDVKD. The CDR3 contains 16 residues. Trimming removed 4 bases from V and 5 bases from J; junction bases left unmatched: 6. As DNA, the CDR3 is TGTGCCACCAGTGACCCGGGACAGGGGGTCGACAATGAGCAGTTCTTC. It encodes CATSDPGQGVDNEQFF.

This rearrangement joins TRBV11-3 to TRBJ2-1; TRBD2 agrees at 8 bases. Germline loops: CDR1 SGHNT, CDR2 YENEEA. Losses at the gene ends were 6 bases for V and 8 bases for J; bases not matched to a gene: 12. The CDR3 loop spans 15 amino acids. CDR3 in DNA: TGTGCCAGCAGTGGGATCGGGAGGGGATTAGATGAGCAGTTCTTC. Amino acids: CASSGIGRGLDEQFF.